This entry describes one T cell receptor beta chain. The antigen is unknown. Germline values: CDR1 DFQATT, CDR2 SNEGSKA (reference sequence). This CDR3 contains 14 residues. Germline trimming cut 3 bases from V and 7 bases from J; bases unmatched to any gene: 11. TCRdb passed the reads through MiXCR, listing each CDR3 protein once. The profile shows about 700,000 distinct CDR3 sequences, 30% to 35% of them singletons. This sample was included in a study of T cell repertoires in cytomegalovirus infection. Notes on the study in general: HLA-C-restricted CMV clonotypes gave the most frequent clonotype in two of eight donors.

The rearrangement uses TRBV20-1 and TRBJ1-2, with TRBD1 matching over 7 bases. Sequencing used cultured PBMCs, obtained from culture after CMV antigen stimulation. The clonotype comes from a human donor in good health (CMV status not recorded). Some clones in this sample may be carry-over from other donors' samples. In nucleotides, the CDR3 is TGCAGTGCTAGGCCGACAGGGATGACTGGTGGCTACACCTTC. This gives the protein CSARPTGMTGGYTF.